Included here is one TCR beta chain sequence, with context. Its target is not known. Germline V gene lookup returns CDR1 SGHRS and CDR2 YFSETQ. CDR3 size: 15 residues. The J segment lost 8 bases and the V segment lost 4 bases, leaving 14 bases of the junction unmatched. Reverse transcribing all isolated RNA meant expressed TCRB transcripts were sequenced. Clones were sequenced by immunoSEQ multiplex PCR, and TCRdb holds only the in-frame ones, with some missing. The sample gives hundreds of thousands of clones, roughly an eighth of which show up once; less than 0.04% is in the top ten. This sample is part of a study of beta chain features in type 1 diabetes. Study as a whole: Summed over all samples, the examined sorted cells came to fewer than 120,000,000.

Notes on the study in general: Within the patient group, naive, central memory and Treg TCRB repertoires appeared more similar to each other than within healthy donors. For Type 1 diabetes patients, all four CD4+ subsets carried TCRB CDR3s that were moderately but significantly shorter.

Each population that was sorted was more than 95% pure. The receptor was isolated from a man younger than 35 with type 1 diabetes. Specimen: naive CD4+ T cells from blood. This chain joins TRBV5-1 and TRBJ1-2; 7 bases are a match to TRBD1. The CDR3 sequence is CASSVGTAGVSGYTF. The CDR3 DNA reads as TGCGCCAGCAGCGTCGGGACAGCCGGGGTCAGCGGCTACACCTTC.